The sequence of this T cell receptor (beta chain) was determined in a study of blood T cells in healthy people across ages. Sample-barcoded 5' priming and a J-beta primer mix drove a second PCR of roughly 6 to 12 cycles. One entry per CDR3 protein results from TCRdb running MiXCR on the 5' RACE reads. The sample records approximately 800,000 distinct CDR3 sequences, nearly 60% being singletons. All donors came from Russia, were Caucasian and healthy, and spanned ages roughly 6 to 95. Germline CDR1 is SGHAT and CDR2 is FQNNGV. This CDR3 is 15 amino acids long. V was pared by 5 bases and J by 4 bases, with 16 bases between.

V and J are TRBV11-2 and TRBJ2-3, with D perhaps matching TRBD2 (5 bases). The TCR originated in a man aged 25 to 40 in good health. The specimen sequenced was blood. CDR3 DNA sequence: TGTGCCAGCAGCCCCTTCCCCGGGGTGGCAGATACGCAGTATTTT. Amino acid sequence: CASSPFPGVADTQYF.